This T cell receptor (beta chain) was captured by sequencing in a study of CD8+ T cells in alopecia areata. The wider study: Treated patients took oral tofacitinib at 5 to 10 mg twice daily. Points from the study as a whole: Clonality was higher in lesional than normal scalp, especially in alopecia totalis/universalis.

Extraction of RNA preceded its reverse transcription into cDNA, which served as the sequencing template. Data came from immunoSEQ multiplex PCR; TCRdb stores just in-frame clones and leaves some out. The sample has under 250,000 clones, about 53% seen once. As for this clone: Its antigen is not identified.

This CDR3 region has 14 residues. The germline CDR1 and CDR2 sequences are SNHLY and FYNNEI. V was clipped by 4 bases and J by 4 bases, with 11 bases between them. The sample in question was CD4+ T cells sorted from blood, obtained at week 0. The receptor's source is a human donor with alopecia areata. The J gene is TRBJ1-5, the V gene TRBV2; a weak D match, TRBD1 (5 bases). CDR3 bases: TGTGCCAGCAGTGGCGACAGCTTTAATCAGCCCCAGCATTTT. Translated, it gives CASSGDSFNQPQHF. The full variable domain, rest sourced from reference TRBV2 and TRBJ1-5, is EPEVTQTPSHQVTQMGQEVILRCVPISNHLYFYWYRQILGQKVEFLVSFYNNEISEKSEIFDDQFSVERPDGSNFTLKIRSTKLEDSAMYFCASSGDSFNQPQHFGDGTRLSIL.